This T cell receptor beta chain was captured by sequencing in a study of blood T cells in healthy people across ages. The study, taken as a whole, reports: Leaving the PBMCs unsorted stopped any conclusive comparison of naive versus antigen-experienced cells. Both higher diversity and more naive CD4+ cells marked long-lived donors when set against aged donors. When one million T cells were used, diversity estimates were thought to be underestimates.

V shed 5 bases, J shed 5 bases, and the junction held 16 bases outside the gene matches. CDR1 and CDR2 from the germline V gene are MDHEN and SYDVKM. The CDR3 consists of 17 residues. PCR was performed a second time for roughly 7 to 12 cycles using a sample-barcoded 5' primer and a J-beta primer mix. Through a template-switch adaptor with 12 random nucleotides, each cDNA molecule received a tag. TCRdb redid the calling of the 5' RACE reads with MiXCR, one entry per CDR3 protein. The table has hundreds of thousands of distinct CDR3 sequences, around two fifths seen once. Only a few counts were recorded for this clonotype. Antigen: not known.

The genes are TRBV28 and TRBJ2-7; TRBD2 matches at 9 bases. The sequencing input was blood. The TCR originated in a man older than 75 in good health. In DNA, the CDR3 is TGTGCCAGCAGTCGAATTGTAGCGGGAGTTCCGCCTAACGAGCAGTACTTC. Residues: CASSRIVAGVPPNEQYF.